One sample yielded the 6 T cell receptor beta chains listed below, sequenced in a study of OX40 agonist ivuxolimab in advanced cancers. Libraries were prepared by immunoSEQ multiplex PCR; TCRdb keeps only in-frame clonotypes and omits some of them. The sample shows approximately 50,000 clones, 65% to 85% of them seen only once. The sequences come from CD4+ or CD8+ T cells sorted from blood, collected in a trial of the OX40 agonist ivuxolimab. Source of these receptors: an adult with an advanced solid tumor such as melanoma, head and neck, liver or kidney cancer.

The chain has TRBV5-6 and TRBJ2-1, with 8 bases that match TRBD2. The CDR3 consists of 15 residues. The germline V gene encodes CDR1 SGHDT and CDR2 YYEEEE. Unmatched junction bases numbered 3, after V lost 2 bases and J lost 2 bases. The DNA for the CDR3 is TGTGCCAGCAGCTTCACTAGCGGTCCCTACAATGAGCAGTTCTTC. Protein: CASSFTSGPYNEQFF.

The J gene is TRBJ2-5, the V gene TRBV27; D ambiguous. The CDR3 runs 12 residues. The V end lost 3 bases, the J end lost 4 bases, and 6 bases lay between the germline ends. Germline lookup yields CDR1 MNHEY and CDR2 SMNVEV (reference sequence). CDR3 in amino acids: CASSFRGETQYF. The CDR3 nucleotides are TGTGCCAGCAGTTTTCGAGGAGAGACCCAGTACTTC.

The V and J genes are TRBV5-1 and TRBJ2-5; 9 positions agree with TRBD1. CDR1 and CDR2 from the germline V gene are SGHRS and YFSETQ. V shed 4 bases, J shed 3 bases, and the junction held 4 bases outside the gene matches. This CDR3 spans 14 amino acids. CDR3 nucleotide sequence: TGCGCCAGCAGCACAGGGGGCCTGGAAGAGACCCAGTACTTC. It is translated as CASSTGGLEETQYF.

The chain combines TRBV5-6 with TRBJ2-5; D is unresolved. Trimming left V 4 bases short and J 2 bases short, with 9 bases between. Germline CDR1 reads SGHDT; CDR2 reads YYEEEE. The CDR3 has 13 amino acids. For the CDR3, the DNA is TGTGCCAGCAGCCCACGCGTTCAAGAGACCCAGTACTTC. Translating gives CASSPRVQETQYF.

This chain joins TRBV7-2 and TRBJ2-1; D remains ambiguous. V lost 3 bases, J lost 6 bases, and 3 bases lay in between. The length of the CDR3 is 11 residues. Germline CDR1 SGHTA, CDR2 FQGNSA. The CDR3 reads CASSLTNEQFF. The DNA of the CDR3 is TGTGCCAGCAGCTTGACCAATGAGCAGTTCTTC.

The chain is built from TRBV5-1 and TRBJ2-7; TRBD2 matches 10 bases. The length of the CDR3 is 16 residues. Germline lookup yields CDR1 SGHRS and CDR2 YFSETQ. V gave up 0 bases and J gave up 2 bases; unmatched junction bases: 5. CDR3 DNA sequence: TGCGCCAGCAGCTTGGCTAGCGGGAGTACGACCTACGAGCAGTACTTC. Residues: CASSLASGSTTYEQYF.